These 13 T cell receptor beta chains were all obtained from the same sample, sequenced in a study of T cells in Graves' hyperthyroidism and ophthalmopathy. Authors of the study amplified TCR beta CDR3 regions from RNA transcripts. RT-PCR in the first round (using the HTBI primer set) targeted the TCR CDR3. A single record per CDR3 protein comes from TCRdb applying MiXCR to the multiplex PCR reads. The table records 700,000 or so distinct CDR3 sequences, roughly 15% of them present only once. The source material was blood. These receptors were taken from a man aged 18-30 years with Graves' hyperthyroidism.

The chain couples TRBV3-1 to TRBJ1-1; D is uncertain. The V end lost 6 bases, the J end lost 4 bases, and 18 bases lay between the germline ends. Germline values: CDR1 LGHDT, CDR2 YNNKEL (reference sequence). The CDR3 sequence is 15 residues long. In DNA form, the CDR3 reads TGTGCCAGCAGTTGGGGTGGCACCTCGAGCACTGAAGCTTTCTTT. It specifies CASSWGGTSSTEAFF.

A few counts support this clonotype. The J gene is TRBJ2-5, the V gene TRBV9; D unclear. The CDR3 sequence is 14 residues long. Germline CDR1 reads SGDLS; CDR2 reads YYNGEE. The ends were cut back, 3 bases at V and 5 bases at J, with 14 bases in the middle. The chain's CDR3 is CASSAHLSAETQYF. As DNA, the CDR3 is TGTGCCAGCAGCGCCCATCTGAGCGCTGAGACCCAGTACTTC.

In regard to this clonotype: Just one base apart from a much larger clone, this may be a read error. The chain employs TRBV10-3 and TRBJ1-2, with TRBD1 as a possible D gene (5 bases). Trimming cost V 2 bases and J 4 bases, with 17 bases left between them. CDR3 length: 16 residues. Germline V gives CDR1 ENHRY, CDR2 SYGVKD. The CDR3 coding sequence is TGTGCCATCAGTGAGGTTACAGGCGGCACCTCCTATGGCTACACCTTC. Protein: CAISEVTGGTSYGYTF.

Ten or more counts support this clonotype. This sequence joins TRBV28 and TRBJ1-1; D is unclear. V dropped 10 bases and J dropped 4 bases, with 10 bases sitting between them. This CDR3 comprises 11 residues. In germline, CDR1 is MDHEN, CDR2 SYDVKM. The CDR3, as DNA: TGTGCCACCCTGGTCGGCACTGAAGCTTTCTTT. It translates to CATLVGTEAFF.

This clonotype was seen a few times. The genes are TRBV5-1 and TRBJ2-1, with D unclear. V dropped 0 bases and J dropped 6 bases, with 7 bases sitting between them. CDR3 size: 13 residues. Germline CDR1 reads SGHRS; CDR2 reads YFSETQ. CDR3 DNA sequence: TGCGCCAGCAGCTTGGCGCCGGTCAATGAGCAGTTCTTC. Amino acids: CASSLAPVNEQFF.

V gene TRBV2 combines with J gene TRBJ2-7, with TRBD1 matching over 10 bases. J was trimmed by 3 bases and V by 6 bases; bases with no gene match: 8. CDR3 length equals 15 residues. The V gene's germline CDR1 is SNHLY and CDR2 FYNNEI. Here the CDR3 reads CASSLGQGGYYEQYF. CDR3 nucleotide sequence: TGTGCCAGCAGCCTCGGACAGGGGGGCTACTACGAGCAGTACTTC. Looking up the rest from reference TRBV2 and TRBJ2-7 gives the full variable domain: EPEVTQTPSHQVTQMGQEVILRCVPISNHLYFYWYRQILGQKVEFLVSFYNNEISEKSEIFDDQFSVERPDGSNFTLKIRSTKLEDSAMYFCASSLGQGGYYEQYFGPGTRLTVT.

This clonotype was picked up a small number of times. The CDR3 coding sequence is TGTGCCTGGAGTGTCGGGGGACAGAATGAAAAACTGTTTTTT. It translates to CAWSVGGQNEKLFF. V and J are TRBV30 and TRBJ1-4; 7 bases agree with TRBD1. The CDR3 totals 14 residues. V was pared by 0 bases and J by 5 bases, with 3 bases of the junction left unmatched. CDR1 is GTSNPN and CDR2 is SVGIG in the germline V gene (reference sequence).

V is TRBV20-1 and J is TRBJ2-7, with no clear D. V was pared by 1 base and J by 2 bases, with 9 bases between. The germline CDR1 and CDR2 sequences are DFQATT and SNEGSKA (reference sequence). The CDR3 is 13 amino acids. DNA for the CDR3: TGCAGTGCTAGAGCCCTTGTTACCTACGAGCAGTACTTC. Its translation is CSARALVTYEQYF.

This clonotype has a count of ten or more. J is TRBJ2-5 and V is TRBV12-3 or TRBV12-4; 12 bases are a match to TRBD2. This CDR3 spans 16 amino acids. Trimming at V came to 6 bases and at J to 5 bases, leaving 10 bases not matched to a gene. CDR3 residues: CASSHGLAGRRETQYF. CDR3 bases: TGTGCCAGCAGCCATGGACTAGCGGGACGCCGGGAGACCCAGTACTTC.

The genes are TRBV11-3 and TRBJ2-7, with 7 nucleotides matching TRBD1. This CDR3 is 17 amino acids long. The J segment lost 1 base and the V segment lost 5 bases, leaving 14 bases of the junction unmatched. Germline lookup yields CDR1 SGHNT and CDR2 YENEEA. The chain's CDR3 is CASSQALPETGSYEQYF. In DNA form, the CDR3 reads TGTGCCAGCAGCCAAGCCCTACCCGAGACAGGGTCCTACGAGCAGTACTTC.

This clonotype has ten or more counts. The rearrangement uses TRBV7-2 and TRBJ2-7; 7 bases are a match to TRBD1. The CDR3 extends over 15 amino acids. Germline trimming cut 4 bases from V and 1 base from J; bases unmatched to any gene: 7. Germline assignment: CDR1 SGHTA and CDR2 FQGNSA. The CDR3 coding sequence is TGTGCCAGCAGCTCCCGGGACAGCCCGTCCTACGAGCAGTACTTC. Amino acids: CASSSRDSPSYEQYF.

This clonotype has a handful of counts. V and J are TRBV18 and TRBJ2-1; D call uncertain. V was pared by 2 bases and J by 0 bases, with 14 bases between. The CDR3 covers 17 residues. In germline, CDR1 is KGHSH, CDR2 LQKENI. The CDR3 sequence: CASSPITSADSYNEQFF. The CDR3 DNA follows: TGTGCCAGCTCACCAATAACGTCGGCAGACTCCTACAATGAGCAGTTCTTC. Variable domain in full (rest from reference TRBV18 and TRBJ2-1): NAGVMQNPRHLVRRRGQEARLRCSPMKGHSHVYWYRQLPEEGLKFMVYLQKENIIDESGMPKERFSAEFPKEGPSILRIQQVVRGDSAAYFCASSPITSADSYNEQFFGPGTRLTVL.

The rearrangement joins TRBV6-5 to TRBJ2-2, with D perhaps TRBD1 (5 bases). There are 15 residues in the CDR3. Germline CDR1 is MNHEY and CDR2 is SVGAGI. The V end was cut by 2 bases, the J end by 4 bases, with 11 bases between. The CDR3 loop reads CASSYARAGTGELFF. The CDR3 DNA is TGTGCCAGCAGTTACGCCAGGGCAGGCACCGGGGAGCTGTTTTTT.